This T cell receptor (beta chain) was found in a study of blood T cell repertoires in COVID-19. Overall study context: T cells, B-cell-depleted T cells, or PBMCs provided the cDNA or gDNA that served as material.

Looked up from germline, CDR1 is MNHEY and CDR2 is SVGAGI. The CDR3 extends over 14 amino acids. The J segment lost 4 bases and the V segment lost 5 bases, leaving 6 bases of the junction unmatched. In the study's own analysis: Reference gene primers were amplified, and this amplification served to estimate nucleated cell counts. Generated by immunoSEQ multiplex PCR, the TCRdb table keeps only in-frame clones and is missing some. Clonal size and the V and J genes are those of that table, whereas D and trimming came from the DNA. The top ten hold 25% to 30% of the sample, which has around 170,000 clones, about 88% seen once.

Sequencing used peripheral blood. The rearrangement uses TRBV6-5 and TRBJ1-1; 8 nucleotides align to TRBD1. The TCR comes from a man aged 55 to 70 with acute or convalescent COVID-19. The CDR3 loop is CASSLTGEGTEAFF. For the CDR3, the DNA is TGTGCCAGCAGTCTGACAGGGGAGGGCACTGAAGCTTTCTTT.